The T cell receptor beta chain under discussion was sequenced for a study of blood T cell repertoires in COVID-19. As for the study in general: There were acute and convalescent COVID-19 samples, and they came from the United States, Italy and Spain. T cells, B-cell-depleted T cells, or PBMCs supplied cDNA or gDNA.

Produced via immunoSEQ multiplex PCR; TCRdb's table is partial and in-frame only. The sample consists of 200,000 to 250,000 clones, approximately 81% of them appearing once. The CDR3 loop spans 17 amino acids. Germline values: CDR1 SGHTA, CDR2 FQGNSA. The V end was cut by 5 bases, the J end by 0 bases, with 16 bases between. The sequence came from a woman aged 80 or over with active or convalescent COVID-19. The specimen was peripheral blood. The J gene is TRBJ2-2, the V gene TRBV7-2; D possibly corresponds to TRBD2 (7 bases). The CDR3 spells CASSRRAGTPNTGELFF. For the CDR3, the DNA is TGTGCCAGCAGCCGCAGAGCGGGGACACCGAACACCGGGGAGCTGTTTTTT.